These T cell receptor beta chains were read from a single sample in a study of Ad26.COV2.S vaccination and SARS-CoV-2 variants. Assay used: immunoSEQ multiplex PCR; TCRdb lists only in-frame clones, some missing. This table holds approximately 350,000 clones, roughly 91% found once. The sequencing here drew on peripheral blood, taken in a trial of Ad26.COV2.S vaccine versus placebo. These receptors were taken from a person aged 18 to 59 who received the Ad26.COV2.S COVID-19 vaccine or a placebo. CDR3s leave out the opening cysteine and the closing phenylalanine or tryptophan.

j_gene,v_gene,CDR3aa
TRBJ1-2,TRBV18,ASSPSGAGYT
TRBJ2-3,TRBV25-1,ASSEWGTGYTDTQY
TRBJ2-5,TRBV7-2,ASSTSGGETQY
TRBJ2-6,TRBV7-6,ASSLVPQGRPGANVLT
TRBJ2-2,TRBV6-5,ASSSGLITGELF
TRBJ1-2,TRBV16,ASSQSLRGEGYT
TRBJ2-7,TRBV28,ASSPTGGTYEQY
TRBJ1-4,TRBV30,AWGGRTSERGEKLF
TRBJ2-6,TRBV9,ASSVGGHPGEGANVLT
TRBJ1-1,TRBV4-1,ASSLVEGNTEAF
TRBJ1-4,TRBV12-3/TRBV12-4,ASSLNEKLF
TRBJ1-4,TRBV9,ASSSPRSGAGEKLF
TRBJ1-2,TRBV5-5,ASSLAPQGPTNYGYT
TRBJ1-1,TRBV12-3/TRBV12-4,ASRAGPAGAF